The entry that follows covers one TCR beta chain sequence. V was shortened by 3 bases and J by 6 bases, with 12 bases between the two germline ends. Germline CDR1 MNHEY, CDR2 SMNVEV (reference sequence). The CDR3 length is 14 residues. This entry belongs to a study of radiation and T cells in renal cell carcinoma. TCRdb's copy holds only in-frame clones and misses some; the assay was immunoSEQ multiplex PCR. The top ten hold under 20% of the sample, which has 120,000 to 150,000 clones, approximately 86% seen once. Indicated time point: blood 4 weeks post-SBRT, at nephrectomy. The treatment is: 15 Gy SBRT to primary tumor, nephrectomy 4 weeks later. Clear cell pathology was present in this patient's renal cell carcinoma.

V usage is TRBV27 and J usage is TRBJ1-5, with a tentative D call TRBD1 (6 bases). The origin of this receptor is a woman aged 45-59 years with renal cell carcinoma. The sample consisted of blood, taken from a patient whose treatment included radiotherapy and nephrectomy. Here the CDR3 DNA reads TGTGCCAGCAGTTTCATGGGGGCCGGTCAGCCCCAGCATTTT. This gives the protein CASSFMGAGQPQHF.